Listed here are 4 T cell receptor beta chains from one sample, sequenced in a study of blood T cell repertoires in COVID-19. Repertoires were generated with immunoSEQ multiplex PCR, while TCRdb's copy carries only in-frame clones and drops some. The sample carries more than 85,000 clones, about 80% recorded once. Sequencing input: peripheral blood. The receptors stem from a woman between 50 and 59 years old with acute or convalescent COVID-19.

The table lists this clone with a count of one. The V call is TRBV6-5, the J call TRBJ1-1; weak D call: TRBD1 (6 bases). This CDR3 comprises 12 residues. V was shortened by 6 bases and J by 3 bases, with 8 bases between the two germline ends. The V gene's germline CDR1 is MNHEY and CDR2 SVGAGI. The CDR3 sequence: CASRQGDTEAFF. DNA for the CDR3: TGTGCCAGCAGACAGGGAGACACTGAAGCTTTCTTT.

CDR3 nucleotides: TGTGCCAGCAGCCAAGGGCAGGGCACCTCACCCCTCCACTTT. Amino acids: CASSQGQGTSPLHF. V and J are TRBV3-1 (or the pseudogene TRBV3-2) and TRBJ1-6, with D maybe TRBD1 (5 bases). The germline gives CDR1 LGHDT, CDR2 YNNKEL (reference sequence). The CDR3 length is 14 residues. The germline V and J ends were trimmed by 1 base and 10 bases, with 11 bases remaining between them.

The V gene is TRBV6-6, the J gene TRBJ1-2, with D possibly matching TRBD1 (5 bases). V lost 5 bases to trimming and J lost 7 bases, with 14 bases between them. The CDR3 has 13 amino acids. Germline V gene data show CDR1 as MNHNY and CDR2 as SVGAGI (reference sequence). CDR3 coding DNA: TGTGCCAGCAGTCAACGGGGGGATTCTGGCTACACCTTC. It translates to CASSQRGDSGYTF.

V gene TRBV7-8 combines with J gene TRBJ2-7; TRBD1 agrees at 11 bases. In germline, CDR1 is SGHVS, CDR2 FQNEAQ. V was clipped by 5 bases and J by 3 bases; unmatched bases: 3. The CDR3 loop spans 14 amino acids. CDR3 sequence (DNA): TGTGCCAGCAGCCCCGGGACAGGGGGCTACGAGCAGTACTTC. Translated, it gives CASSPGTGGYEQYF.